This T cell receptor beta chain was captured in a study of T-cell memory formation after mild COVID-19. Background on the study: Largely donor-specific TCR clusters were found.

TCRdb reprocessed the 5' RACE reads with MiXCR, giving one entry per CDR3 protein. The profile shows around 220,000 distinct CDR3 sequences, around 17% of them singletons. The origin of this receptor is a man aged 18 to 30 who had mild COVID-19 (a few samples of this study predate the infection). Cell type and time point are not known. The specimen sequenced was PBMCs or a T cell subset sorted from them (not recorded which).

The CDR3 region has the DNA TGTGCCAGCACAAAACGGGGGAGCTCCTACAATGAGCAGTTCTTC. This translates into CASTKRGSSYNEQFF. V is TRBV12-3 or TRBV12-4 and J is TRBJ2-1; a weak D match, TRBD2 (6 bases). The CDR3 contains 15 residues. The V end lost 7 bases, the J end lost 0 bases, and 13 bases lay between the germline ends.